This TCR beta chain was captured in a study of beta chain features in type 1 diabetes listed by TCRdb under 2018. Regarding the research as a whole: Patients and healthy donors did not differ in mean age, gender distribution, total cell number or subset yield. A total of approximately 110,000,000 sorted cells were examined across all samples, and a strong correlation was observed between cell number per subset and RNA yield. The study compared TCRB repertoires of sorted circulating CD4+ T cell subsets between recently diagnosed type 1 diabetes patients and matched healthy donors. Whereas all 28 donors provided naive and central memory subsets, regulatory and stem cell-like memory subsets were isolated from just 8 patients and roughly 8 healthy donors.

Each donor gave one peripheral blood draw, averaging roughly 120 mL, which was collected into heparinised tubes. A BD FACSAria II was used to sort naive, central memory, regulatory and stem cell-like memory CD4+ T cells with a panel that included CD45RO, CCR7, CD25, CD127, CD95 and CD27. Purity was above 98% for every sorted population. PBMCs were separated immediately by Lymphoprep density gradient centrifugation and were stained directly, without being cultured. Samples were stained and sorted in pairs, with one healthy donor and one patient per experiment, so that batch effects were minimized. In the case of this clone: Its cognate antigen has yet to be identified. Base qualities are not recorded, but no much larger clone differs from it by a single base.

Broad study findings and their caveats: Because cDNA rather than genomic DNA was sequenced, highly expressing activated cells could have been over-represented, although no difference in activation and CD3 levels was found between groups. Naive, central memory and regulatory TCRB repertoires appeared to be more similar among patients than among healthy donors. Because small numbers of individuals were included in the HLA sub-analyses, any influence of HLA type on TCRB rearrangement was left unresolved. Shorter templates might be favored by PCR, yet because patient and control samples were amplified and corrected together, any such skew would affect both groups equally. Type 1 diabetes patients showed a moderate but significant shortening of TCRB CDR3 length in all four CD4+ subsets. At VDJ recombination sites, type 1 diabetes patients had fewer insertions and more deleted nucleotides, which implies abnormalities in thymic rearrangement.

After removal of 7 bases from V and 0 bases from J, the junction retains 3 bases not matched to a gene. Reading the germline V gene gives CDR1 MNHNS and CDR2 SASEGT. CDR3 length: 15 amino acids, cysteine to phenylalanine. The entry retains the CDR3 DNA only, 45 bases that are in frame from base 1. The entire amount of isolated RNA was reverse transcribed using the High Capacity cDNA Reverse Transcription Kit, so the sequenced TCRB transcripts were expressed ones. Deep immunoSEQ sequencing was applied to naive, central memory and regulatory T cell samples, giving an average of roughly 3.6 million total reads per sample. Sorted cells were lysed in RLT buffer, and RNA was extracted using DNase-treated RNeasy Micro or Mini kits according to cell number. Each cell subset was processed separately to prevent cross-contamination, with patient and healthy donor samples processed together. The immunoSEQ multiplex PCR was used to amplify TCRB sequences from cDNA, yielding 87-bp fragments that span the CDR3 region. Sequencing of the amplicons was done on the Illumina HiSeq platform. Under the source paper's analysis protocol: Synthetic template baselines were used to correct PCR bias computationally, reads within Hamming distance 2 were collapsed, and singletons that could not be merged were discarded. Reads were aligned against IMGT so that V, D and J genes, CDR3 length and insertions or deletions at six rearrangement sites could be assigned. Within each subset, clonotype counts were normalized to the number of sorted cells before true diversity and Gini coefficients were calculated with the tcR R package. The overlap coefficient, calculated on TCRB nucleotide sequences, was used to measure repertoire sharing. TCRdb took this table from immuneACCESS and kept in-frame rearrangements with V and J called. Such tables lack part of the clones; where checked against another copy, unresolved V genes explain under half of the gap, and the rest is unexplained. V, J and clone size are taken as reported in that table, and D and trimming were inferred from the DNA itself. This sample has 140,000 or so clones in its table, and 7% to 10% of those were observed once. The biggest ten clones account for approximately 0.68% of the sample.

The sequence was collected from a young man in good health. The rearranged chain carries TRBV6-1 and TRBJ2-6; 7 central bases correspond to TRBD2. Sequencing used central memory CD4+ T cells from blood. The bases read TGTGCCAGCATCTCGGGGGGCTCTGGGGCCAACGTCCTGACTTTC. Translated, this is CASISGGSGANVLTF.